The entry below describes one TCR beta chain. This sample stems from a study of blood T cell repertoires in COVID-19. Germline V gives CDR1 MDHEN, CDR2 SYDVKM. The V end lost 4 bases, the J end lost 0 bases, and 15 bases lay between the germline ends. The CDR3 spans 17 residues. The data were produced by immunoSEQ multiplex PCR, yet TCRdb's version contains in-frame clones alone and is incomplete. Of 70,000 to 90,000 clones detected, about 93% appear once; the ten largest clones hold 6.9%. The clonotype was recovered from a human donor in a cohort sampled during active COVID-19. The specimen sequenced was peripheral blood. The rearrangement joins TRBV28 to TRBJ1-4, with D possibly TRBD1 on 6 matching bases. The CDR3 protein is CASSSASGVATNEKLFF. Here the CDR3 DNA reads TGTGCCAGCAGTTCAGCCTCAGGGGTAGCAACTAATGAAAAACTGTTTTTT.